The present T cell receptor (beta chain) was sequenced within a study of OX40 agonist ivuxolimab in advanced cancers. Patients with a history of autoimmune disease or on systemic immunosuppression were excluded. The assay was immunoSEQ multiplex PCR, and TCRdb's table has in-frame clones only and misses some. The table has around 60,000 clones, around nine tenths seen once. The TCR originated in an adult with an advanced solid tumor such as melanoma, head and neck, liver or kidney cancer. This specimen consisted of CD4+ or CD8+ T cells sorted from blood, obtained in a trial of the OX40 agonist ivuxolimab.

CDR3 region: CRVEGGHGYTF. The CDR3, as DNA: TGCAGGGTGGAGGGGGGTCATGGCTACACCTTC. V and J are TRBV20-1 and TRBJ1-2; a weak D match, TRBD1 (6 bases). The CDR3 extends over 11 amino acids. Per the germline V gene, CDR1 is DFQATT and CDR2 is SNEGSKA (reference sequence).